This is a list of T cell receptor beta chains from one sample in a study of identical twins. TCRdb passed the 5' RACE reads through MiXCR, listing each CDR3 protein once. This sample has about 550,000 distinct CDR3 sequences, with around 22% found just once. These sequences were also reported in another study, on yellow fever vaccine responses in identical twins.

The specimen was CD4+ T cells sorted from blood. The receptors here all came from a woman between 18 and 29 years old in good health. Both conserved end residues are part of each CDR3. Each record gives: CDR3 DNA, CDR3 protein, J gene, D gene, clone size, V gene. The D gene is left open where the match is weak. Size tells how often a clone was seen (once, few, many) or the class of an expanded clone, and some rows leave it out.

cdr3_nt: TGTGCCAGCAGCTCACTACCCGGACAGGGGGGACGTGGCTACACCTTC; cdr3_aa: CASSSLPGQGGRGYTF; j_call: TRBJ1-2; d_call: TRBD1; clone_size: NA; v_call: TRBV12-3/TRBV12-4
cdr3_nt: TGTGCCAGCAGTTTTGACGGACAAAACTACAATGAGCAGTTCTTC; cdr3_aa: CASSFDGQNYNEQFF; j_call: TRBJ2-1; d_call: NA; clone_size: few; v_call: TRBV12-3/TRBV12-4
cdr3_nt: TGTGCCAGCAGTTCCACCTTTGAGCGGAGGAACCTATACGAGCAGTACTTC; cdr3_aa: CASSSTFERRNLYEQYF; j_call: TRBJ2-7; d_call: NA; clone_size: few; v_call: TRBV12-3/TRBV12-4
cdr3_nt: TGCGCCAGCAGCTGGGGCTCTCGTGCCGTTAGGACAGGGGACTACGAGCAGTACTTC; cdr3_aa: CASSWGSRAVRTGDYEQYF; j_call: TRBJ2-7; d_call: TRBD1; clone_size: few; v_call: TRBV5-1
cdr3_nt: TGTGCCAGCAGTTTTGGTGCGGGGGGCCCCGGGGAGCTGTTTTTT; cdr3_aa: CASSFGAGGPGELFF; j_call: TRBJ2-2; d_call: TRBD2; clone_size: few; v_call: TRBV27
cdr3_nt: TGTGCCAGCATCCGCGGGGGAACTGAAGCTTTCTTT; cdr3_aa: CASIRGGTEAFF; j_call: TRBJ1-1; d_call: NA; clone_size: few; v_call: TRBV6-5
cdr3_nt: TGTGCCAGCAGCCGCAGGGAAGTTGCTCGCGATGAGCAGTTCTTC; cdr3_aa: CASSRREVARDEQFF; j_call: TRBJ2-1; d_call: NA; clone_size: NA; v_call: TRBV7-6
cdr3_nt: TGCAGCGCAAACGGCGGGCGCTCCTACGAGCAGTACTTC; cdr3_aa: CSANGGRSYEQYF; j_call: TRBJ2-7; d_call: NA; clone_size: few; v_call: TRBV20-1
cdr3_nt: TGTGCCAGCAGCTCCATAGGACTAGCGGGAGGTCTCAATGAGCAGTTCTTC; cdr3_aa: CASSSIGLAGGLNEQFF; j_call: TRBJ2-1; d_call: TRBD2; clone_size: NA; v_call: TRBV5-6
cdr3_nt: TGTGCCACCGCTGACAGGGACAATGAGCAGTTCTTC; cdr3_aa: CATADRDNEQFF; j_call: TRBJ2-1; d_call: TRBD1; clone_size: NA; v_call: TRBV10-3
cdr3_nt: TGTGCCACCACCCACCTCGATGCCTATGGCTACACCTTC; cdr3_aa: CATTHLDAYGYTF; j_call: TRBJ1-2; d_call: NA; clone_size: NA; v_call: TRBV15
cdr3_nt: TGTGCCAGCAGCCAGCGGGAGAGAGGCGAGCAGTACTTC; cdr3_aa: CASSQRERGEQYF; j_call: TRBJ2-7; d_call: TRBD2; clone_size: NA; v_call: TRBV12-3/TRBV12-4
cdr3_nt: TGCGCCAGCAGCTTCGAGGGGCCGAGTGAGCAGTTCTTC; cdr3_aa: CASSFEGPSEQFF; j_call: TRBJ2-1; d_call: NA; clone_size: few; v_call: TRBV5-1
cdr3_nt: TGCGCCAGCAGCCACCCGGGACAGAAGAACTATGGCTACACCTTC; cdr3_aa: CASSHPGQKNYGYTF; j_call: TRBJ1-2; d_call: TRBD1; clone_size: NA; v_call: TRBV4-1
cdr3_nt: TGTGCCAGCAGTTTTGTGGGTAGGGGGTTTGGGGAGAACGTCCTGACTTTC; cdr3_aa: CASSFVGRGFGENVLTF; j_call: TRBJ2-6; d_call: NA; clone_size: NA; v_call: TRBV12-3/TRBV12-4
cdr3_nt: TGTGCCAGCAGCGCTCCGATAGATACGCAGTATTTT; cdr3_aa: CASSAPIDTQYF; j_call: TRBJ2-3; d_call: NA; clone_size: NA; v_call: TRBV6-1
cdr3_nt: TGTGCCATCACGGGGGACTTCTCGAGCTCCTACAATGAGCAGTTCTTC; cdr3_aa: CAITGDFSSSYNEQFF; j_call: TRBJ2-1; d_call: NA; clone_size: NA; v_call: TRBV10-3
cdr3_nt: TGTGCCAGCAGCCCCCACCAGGTCGTGGGCTATGGCTACACCTTC; cdr3_aa: CASSPHQVVGYGYTF; j_call: TRBJ1-2; d_call: NA; clone_size: few; v_call: TRBV7-8
cdr3_nt: TGTGCTAGTGGTCAAAGCGGGACCGACTCCTACGAGCAGTACTTC; cdr3_aa: CASGQSGTDSYEQYF; j_call: TRBJ2-7; d_call: TRBD2; clone_size: few; v_call: TRBV12-5
cdr3_nt: TGCGCCAGCAGGTACGCGGGAGATGACTACAATGAGCAGTTCTTC; cdr3_aa: CASRYAGDDYNEQFF; j_call: TRBJ2-1; d_call: TRBD2; clone_size: NA; v_call: TRBV5-1
cdr3_nt: TGTGCCAGCAGCCCTAACCCTACGAACACCGGGGAGCTGTTTTTT; cdr3_aa: CASSPNPTNTGELFF; j_call: TRBJ2-2; d_call: NA; clone_size: few; v_call: TRBV7-3
cdr3_nt: TGTGCCAGTAGTCAAACAGGACGAGGGGCTGAAGCTTTCTTT; cdr3_aa: CASSQTGRGAEAFF; j_call: TRBJ1-1; d_call: NA; clone_size: NA; v_call: TRBV19
cdr3_nt: TGTGCCACCAGCAGTCTCGGCGGGAAATCAGATACGCAGTATTTT; cdr3_aa: CATSSLGGKSDTQYF; j_call: TRBJ2-3; d_call: NA; clone_size: few; v_call: TRBV15